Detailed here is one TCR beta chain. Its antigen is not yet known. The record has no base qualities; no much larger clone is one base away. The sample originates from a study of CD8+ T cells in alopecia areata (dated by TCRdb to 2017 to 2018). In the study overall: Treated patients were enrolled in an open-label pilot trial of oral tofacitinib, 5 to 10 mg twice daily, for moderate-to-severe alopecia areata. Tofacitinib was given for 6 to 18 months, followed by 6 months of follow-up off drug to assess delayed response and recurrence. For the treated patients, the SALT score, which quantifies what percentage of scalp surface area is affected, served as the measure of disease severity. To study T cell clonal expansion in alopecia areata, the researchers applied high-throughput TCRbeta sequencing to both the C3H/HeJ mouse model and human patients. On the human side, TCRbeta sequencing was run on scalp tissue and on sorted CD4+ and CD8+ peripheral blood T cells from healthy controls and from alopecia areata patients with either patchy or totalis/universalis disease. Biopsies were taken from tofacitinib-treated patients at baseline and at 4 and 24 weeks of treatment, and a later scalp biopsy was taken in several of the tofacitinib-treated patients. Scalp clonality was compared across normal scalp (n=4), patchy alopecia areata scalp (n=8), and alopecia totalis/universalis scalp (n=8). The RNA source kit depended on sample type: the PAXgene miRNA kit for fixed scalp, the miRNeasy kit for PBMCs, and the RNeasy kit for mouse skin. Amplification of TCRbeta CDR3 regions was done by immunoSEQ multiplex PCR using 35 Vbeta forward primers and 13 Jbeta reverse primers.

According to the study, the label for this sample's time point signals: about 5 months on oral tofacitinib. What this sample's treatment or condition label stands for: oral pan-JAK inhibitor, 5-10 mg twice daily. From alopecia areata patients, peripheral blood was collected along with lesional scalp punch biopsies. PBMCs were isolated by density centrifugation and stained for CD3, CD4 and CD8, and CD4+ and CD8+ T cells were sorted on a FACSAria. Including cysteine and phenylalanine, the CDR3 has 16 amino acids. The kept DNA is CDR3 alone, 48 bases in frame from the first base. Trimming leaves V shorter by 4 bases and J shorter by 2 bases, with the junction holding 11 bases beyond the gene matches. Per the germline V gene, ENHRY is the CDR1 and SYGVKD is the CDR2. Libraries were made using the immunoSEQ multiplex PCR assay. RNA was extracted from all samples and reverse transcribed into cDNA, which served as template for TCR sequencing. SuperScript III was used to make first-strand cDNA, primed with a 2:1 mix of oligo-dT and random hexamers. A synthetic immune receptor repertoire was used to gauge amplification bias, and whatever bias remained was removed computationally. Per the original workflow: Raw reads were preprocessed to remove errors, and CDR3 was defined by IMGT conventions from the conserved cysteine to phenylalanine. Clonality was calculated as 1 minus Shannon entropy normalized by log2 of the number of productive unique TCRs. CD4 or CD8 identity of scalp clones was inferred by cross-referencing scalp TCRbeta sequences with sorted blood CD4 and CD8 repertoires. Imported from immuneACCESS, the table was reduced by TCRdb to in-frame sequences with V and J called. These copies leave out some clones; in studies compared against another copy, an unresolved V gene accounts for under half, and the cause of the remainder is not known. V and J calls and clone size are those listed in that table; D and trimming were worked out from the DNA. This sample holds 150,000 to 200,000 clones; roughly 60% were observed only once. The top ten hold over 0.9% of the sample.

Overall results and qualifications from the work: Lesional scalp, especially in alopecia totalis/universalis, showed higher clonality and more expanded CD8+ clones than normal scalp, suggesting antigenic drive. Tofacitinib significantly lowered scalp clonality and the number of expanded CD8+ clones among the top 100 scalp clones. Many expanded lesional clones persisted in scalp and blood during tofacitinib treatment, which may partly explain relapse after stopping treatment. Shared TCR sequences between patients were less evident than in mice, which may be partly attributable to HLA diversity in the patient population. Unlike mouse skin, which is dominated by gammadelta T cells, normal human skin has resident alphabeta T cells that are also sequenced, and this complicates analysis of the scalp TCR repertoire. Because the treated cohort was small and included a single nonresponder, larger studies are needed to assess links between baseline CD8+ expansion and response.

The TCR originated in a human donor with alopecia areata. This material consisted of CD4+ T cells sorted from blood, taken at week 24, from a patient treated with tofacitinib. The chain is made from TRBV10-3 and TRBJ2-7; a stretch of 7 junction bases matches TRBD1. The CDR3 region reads CAISGETGESTYEQYF. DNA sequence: TGTGCCATCAGTGGAGAAACAGGGGAAAGCACCTACGAGCAGTACTTC.